What follows describes a single T cell receptor (beta chain). This clone has more than one count but fewer than ten. The antigen it binds to is not known. Per-base quality was not reported, and no clone a single base away is much larger than it. The germline V gene encodes CDR1 SGHTA and CDR2 FQGNSA. Trimming takes 2 bases off V and 2 bases off J; junction bases not matched to a gene: 8. Inclusive of the bounding cysteine and valine, the CDR3 is 16 residues long. CDR3 DNA is the only sequence kept; it has 48 bases, read in frame from the first base. This sample was taken from a study of blood T cell repertoires in COVID-19 (TCRdb year 2020). Turning to the overall study: The collaborator samples originated in the United States, Italy and Spain and spanned the acute and convalescent phases of COVID-19. The material from the prospective study consisted of cDNA or gDNA derived from T cells, B-cell-depleted T cells, or PBMCs. Deeply sampled blood TCRbeta repertoires from subjects exposed to, actively infected with, or recovered from COVID-19 were included in the dataset. A freely available public database, intended as a resource for researchers studying the immune response to SARS-CoV-2, is where the repertoires were released. The samples were drawn from the first 160 participants of the ongoing ImmuneRACE study and from more than 1,000 subjects provided by 6 global collaborators. Nearly every sample came with metadata listing a de-identified subject ID, COVID-19 status, age in years and sex. Where available, HLA class I and class II types were obtained from metadata supplied by the sample provider rather than from assay-based typing. What the research found in general, with its limitations: Clinical and demographic metadata were provided uncurated, with the amount varying by source and participant.

TCRbeta CDR3 regions were amplified from genomic DNA using the immunoSEQ Assay, a bias-controlled multiplex PCR. Concerning the study's data processing: The number of nucleated cells in each sample was estimated by amplification of reference gene primers within the assay. To quantify the absolute abundance of each unique TCRbeta CDR3 rearrangement, sequence reads were collapsed and filtered. For each sample, productive Simpson clonality was calculated by taking the square root of Simpson's diversity index across productive rearrangements. TCRdb carries this immuneACCESS record with in-frame sequences only. Its versions omit some clonotypes, under half of them owing to an unresolved V gene in the studies checked, with the rest unexplained. The D gene and trimming were derived from the DNA, and the V and J assignments and clone size from that table. This sample is represented by about 330,000 clones; about 83% of them were singletons. The biggest ten clones account for about 1.2% of the sample.

Collaborating institutions collected whole blood in K2EDTA tubes following their own protocols. For TCRbeta analysis, collaborators shipped samples in one of three forms: frozen whole blood, isolated PBMCs, or DNA extracted from either of those sample types. The receptor was isolated from a woman aged 50 to 65 with acute or convalescent COVID-19. The chain joins TRBV7-2 to TRBJ2-7, and TRBD1 matches 8 of the central bases. The sequencing sample was made of peripheral blood. The nucleotide sequence is TGTGCCAGCAGCTTATCACCGGACAGGGTAACCTACGAGCAGTACGTC. It specifies CASSLSPDRVTYEQYV.